Listed below are T cell receptor beta chains from one sample, sequenced in a study of T cells after yellow fever vaccination. TCRdb called the 5' RACE reads again in MiXCR, with one record for every CDR3 protein. Among under 400,000 distinct CDR3 sequences listed, 11% were seen once. Sequenced here: PBMCs, sampled on the day of the first yellow fever vaccination. The receptor source for this set is a man aged 18 to 29 who received the YFV17D yellow fever vaccine. Both conserved end residues are part of each CDR3. Each record gives: clone size, D gene, J gene, CDR3 length, V gene, CDR3 protein, CDR3 DNA. A D gene is named only where the DNA matches it firmly. Clone sizes are given selectively: once, few, many, or a class where the clone is expanded.

>many|-|TRBJ1-1|16|TRBV7-9
CASSSRRTAKNTEAFF
TGTGCCAGCAGCTCCCGGCGGACGGCTAAGAACACTGAAGCTTTCTTT
>-|TRBD2|TRBJ2-1|15|TRBV11-1
CASSLRTSGGNEQFF
TGTGCCAGCAGCTTAAGAACTAGCGGGGGCAATGAGCAGTTCTTC
>few|TRBD1|TRBJ1-2|11|TRBV20-1
CSATGGDGYTF
TGCAGTGCTACAGGGGGAGATGGCTACACCTTC
>few|-|TRBJ2-7|12|TRBV12-3/TRBV12-4
CASGRDSYEQYF
TGTGCCAGTGGTCGAGACTCCTACGAGCAGTACTTC
>-|-|TRBJ1-1|10|TRBV29-1
CSVGWGSGFF
-
>few|-|TRBJ2-1|15|TRBV12-3/TRBV12-4
CASRPSQVKRNEQFF
TGTGCCAGCAGACCATCCCAGGTGAAGCGAAATGAGCAGTTCTTC
>few|-|TRBJ2-7|14|TRBV4-3
CASSQNWGSYEQYF
TGCGCCAGCAGTCAAAACTGGGGGTCCTACGAGCAGTACTTC
>-|TRBD2|TRBJ2-5|15|TRBV30
CAWNFGTSGRETQYF
TGTGCCTGGAACTTCGGGACTAGCGGACGGGAGACCCAGTACTTC
>few|-|TRBJ2-2|15|TRBV4-1
CASSHGAGYTGELFF
TGCGCCAGCAGCCATGGGGCAGGGTACACCGGGGAGCTGTTTTTT
>many|TRBD1|TRBJ2-2|15|TRBV5-1
CASSTGQGSPGELFF
TGCGCCAGCAGCACTGGACAGGGATCGCCCGGGGAGCTGTTTTTT
>-|-|TRBJ2-1|13|TRBV7-2
CASSTHRDNEQFF
TGTGCCAGCAGCACTCACAGGGACAATGAGCAGTTCTTC